This is a list of T cell receptor beta chains from one sample in a study of T cell responses to AZD1222 COVID-19 vaccine. The assay was immunoSEQ multiplex PCR, and TCRdb's table has in-frame clones only and misses some. The sample consists of roughly 100,000 clones, about nine tenths of them appearing once. This specimen was peripheral blood, taken 28 days after the second dose of the MenACWY control vaccine. The receptors come from an adult who received the MenACWY meningococcal vaccine as a control. Each CDR3 is given with its conserved first and last residue.

TRBJ2-7,TRBV5-1,14,CASSWTGGGYEQYF
TRBJ2-7,TRBV5-1,14,CASSRLAGGREQYF
TRBJ1-6,TRBV15,14,CATSRDSNNSPLHF
TRBJ1-1,TRBV7-3,14,CASSLIGQGSEAFF
TRBJ1-6,TRBV7-9,14,CASSPTGRKSPLHF
TRBJ2-1,TRBV11-3,16,CASSLDRGLAGAEQFF
TRBJ1-1,TRBV19,13,CASRQGTVTKWGF
TRBJ1-1,TRBV7-9,12,CASSQQTGAAFF
TRBJ2-2,TRBV5-5,16,CASSRTTGRNTGELFF
TRBJ1-1,TRBV29-1,13,CSVERTVNTEAFF
TRBJ2-7,TRBV5-4,13,CASSLDRSYEQYF
TRBJ1-5,TRBV6-5,16,CASSYTTSLDFQPQHF
TRBJ1-6,TRBV7-2,15,CASSSVGQNNSPLHF
TRBJ2-7,TRBV7-9,15,CASSMDSGNPYEQYF
TRBJ1-3,TRBV18,15,CASSPPVRSGNTIYF
TRBJ2-7,TRBV6-2/TRBV6-3,12,CASSYSSAEQYF
TRBJ1-4,TRBV4-3,15,CASSLMTGSNEKLFF
TRBJ1-6,TRBV14,15,CASSHTQGSNSPLHF
TRBJ2-7,TRBV19,14,CASSIDTPSYEQYF
TRBJ2-5,TRBV5-4,14,CASSLRTVQETQYF
TRBJ2-5,TRBV5-1,13,CASSLVIQETQYF
TRBJ1-1,TRBV12-3/TRBV12-4,13,CASSLEMNTEAFF
TRBJ1-5,TRBV30,15,CAWSYTTAPNQPQHF
TRBJ1-1,TRBV2,14,CASSGGTAVTEAFF
TRBJ2-7,TRBV6-5,15,CASSYSGGGPYEQYF
TRBJ1-1,TRBV5-1,14,CASSRETGNTEAFF
TRBJ2-2,TRBV7-3,15,CASSRTATNTGELFF
TRBJ2-5,TRBV5-6,16,CASSLSGTPSQETQYF
TRBJ1-4,TRBV19,13,CASSVERGEKLFF
TRBJ1-6,TRBV6-5,14,CASTTGEHNSPLHF
TRBJ2-3,TRBV5-1,16,CASSWGLAGTSDTQYF
TRBJ2-7,TRBV4-2,16,CASSQVNPSQGYEQYF
TRBJ2-2,TRBV18,15,CASSPAGRNTGELFF
TRBJ1-3,TRBV7-9,15,CASSLTGGGGNTIYF
TRBJ1-5,TRBV28,16,CASSSQGQGPNQPQHF
TRBJ2-5,TRBV9,14,CASSLRQGQETQYF
TRBJ2-3,TRBV11-3,16,CASSGGGGTTTDTQYF
TRBJ2-7,TRBV7-9,13,CASSPGFFPEQYF
TRBJ1-1,TRBV7-2,14,CASGLRDLNTEAFF
TRBJ1-1,TRBV5-5,14,CASSLTVPNTEAFF
TRBJ2-3,TRBV7-9,18,CASSLATTSGGAQDTQYF
TRBJ2-1,TRBV6-2/TRBV6-3,18,CASSYSLRDMSSYNEQFF
TRBJ2-7,TRBV12-2,19,CARRVGAHALRGAHYEQYF
TRBJ2-1,TRBV29-1,12,CSTYTSYNEQFF
TRBJ2-7,TRBV29-1,13,CSALRDRGYEQYF
TRBJ2-7,TRBV4-2,14,CASSPGITSYEQYF
TRBJ2-7,TRBV19,11,CASSDHYEQYF
TRBJ2-2,TRBV6-2/TRBV6-3,16,CASSSSRDRVTGELFF
TRBJ1-1,TRBV20-1,11,CSASSRTEAFF
TRBJ1-2,TRBV15,13,CATSRDNNYGYTF
TRBJ2-7,TRBV7-2,12,CASSGASYEQYF
TRBJ2-7,TRBV28,15,CASKKDRVSSYEQYF
TRBJ2-5,TRBV5-1,14,CASSLAGHKETQYF
TRBJ1-3,TRBV6-6,17,CASSRRGLTPSGNTIYF
TRBJ2-5,TRBV11-2,14,CASSLGGAGETQYF
TRBJ1-5,TRBV6-2/TRBV6-3,14,CASSGQGGNQPQHF
TRBJ2-5,TRBV7-9,16,CASSYTSLRREETQYF
TRBJ1-4,TRBV4-3,16,CASSQGQGVTNEKLFF
TRBJ1-5,TRBV20-1,11,CSAEIQGPQHF